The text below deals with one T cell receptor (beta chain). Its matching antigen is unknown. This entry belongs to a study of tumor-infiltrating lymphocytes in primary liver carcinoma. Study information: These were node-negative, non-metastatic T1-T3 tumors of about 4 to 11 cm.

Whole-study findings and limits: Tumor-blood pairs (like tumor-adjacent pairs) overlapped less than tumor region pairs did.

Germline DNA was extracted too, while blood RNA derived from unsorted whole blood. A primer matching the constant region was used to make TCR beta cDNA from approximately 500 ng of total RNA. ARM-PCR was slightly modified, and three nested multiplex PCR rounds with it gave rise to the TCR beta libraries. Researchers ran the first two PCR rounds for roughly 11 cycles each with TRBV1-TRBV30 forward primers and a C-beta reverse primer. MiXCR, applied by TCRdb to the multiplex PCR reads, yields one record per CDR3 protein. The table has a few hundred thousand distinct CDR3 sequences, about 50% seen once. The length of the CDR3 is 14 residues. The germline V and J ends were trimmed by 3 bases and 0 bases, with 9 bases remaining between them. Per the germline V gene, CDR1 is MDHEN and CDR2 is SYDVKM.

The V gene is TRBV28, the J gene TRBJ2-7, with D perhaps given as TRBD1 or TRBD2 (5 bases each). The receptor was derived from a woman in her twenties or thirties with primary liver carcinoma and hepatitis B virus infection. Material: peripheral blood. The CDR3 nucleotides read TGTGCCAGCAGTTTCGCAGGGAGCTCCTACGAGCAGTACTTC. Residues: CASSFAGSSYEQYF.